This T cell receptor beta chain was retrieved from a study of shared clonotypes between healthy human individuals. Study in general: Three plates were used per donor for CD4 naive, three for CD4 memory, two for CD8 naive and one for CD8 memory.

CD45RO-negative, CCR7-positively selected cells formed the naive CD8 fraction, excluding terminally differentiated effector memory CD45RA+ cells. Study results and limitations: Non-shared clonotypes had lower generation probabilities than those shared by all four donors.

Sequencing used immunoSEQ multiplex PCR; TCRdb keeps in-frame clones, though not all of them. The data show roughly 2 million clones, over 85% seen once. The CDR3 totals 13 residues. CDR1 and CDR2 from the germline V gene are SNHLY and FYNNEI. Trimming cost V 5 bases and J 3 bases, with 11 bases left between them. This clone was counted only a few times. The antigen remains unidentified. This sequence joins TRBV2 and TRBJ2-7; D is ambiguous. What was sequenced was naive CD8+ T cells sorted from blood. The clonotype comes from a man aged 18 to 29 in good health. The CDR3 sequence: CASSQVALYEQYF. CDR3 DNA: TGTGCCAGCAGTCAAGTGGCACTCTACGAGCAGTACTTC.